Described below is a single TCR beta chain sequence and its context. This specimen belongs to a study of blood T cell repertoires in COVID-19. Study as a whole: PBMCs, B-cell-depleted T cells, or T cells provided the cDNA or gDNA that made up the material.

The germline V gene has CDR1 GTSNPN and CDR2 SVGIG (reference sequence). Unmatched junction bases numbered 5, after V lost 3 bases and J lost 10 bases. The CDR3 sequence is 13 residues long. As handled by the study authors: From reference gene primer amplification, estimates of nucleated cell counts were derived. Produced via immunoSEQ multiplex PCR; TCRdb's table is partial and in-frame only. From that table come the V and J calls and clone size; the DNA was used to work out D and trimming. This sample has roughly 30,000 clones, with almost 80% found just once. This chain links TRBV30 with TRBJ2-1; 11 positions match TRBD2. The receptor was derived from a woman in her sixties with acute or convalescent COVID-19. Sequenced input: peripheral blood. Written as DNA, the CDR3 is TGTGCCTGGAGGGAGGGACTAGCGGCCGAGCAGTTCTTC. Translating gives CAWREGLAAEQFF.